This T cell receptor beta chain was sequenced in a study of cytomegalovirus exposure and HLA in healthy donors. Turning to the study itself: The platform used for the 100 to 150 validation repertoires matched that of the 650 to 750 first-cohort repertoires, a later analysis reported. Study results and caveats: Altogether, more than 150 TCR beta chains were recorded as cytomegalovirus-associated.

Separate from the 666-subject first cohort was the roughly 120-subject validation cohort, to which the donors belonged. The CDR3 runs 17 residues. V gave up 4 bases and J gave up 5 bases; unmatched junction bases: 9. Germline V lookup: CDR1 SEHNR, CDR2 FQNEAQ (reference sequence). Sequencing used immunoSEQ multiplex PCR; TCRdb keeps in-frame clones, though not all of them. This table holds under 400,000 clones, around 90% found once. Details on this clone: Its antigen is unknown.

The sequenced material came from PBMCs. The clonotype was recovered from a man aged 30-40 years in good health and CMV-seronegative. The chain joins TRBV7-9 to TRBJ2-1; 12 nucleotides agree with TRBD2. The CDR3 sequence: CASSSAPLAGGHNEQFF. CDR3 bases: TGTGCCAGCAGCTCGGCCCCTCTAGCGGGGGGGCACAATGAGCAGTTCTTC.